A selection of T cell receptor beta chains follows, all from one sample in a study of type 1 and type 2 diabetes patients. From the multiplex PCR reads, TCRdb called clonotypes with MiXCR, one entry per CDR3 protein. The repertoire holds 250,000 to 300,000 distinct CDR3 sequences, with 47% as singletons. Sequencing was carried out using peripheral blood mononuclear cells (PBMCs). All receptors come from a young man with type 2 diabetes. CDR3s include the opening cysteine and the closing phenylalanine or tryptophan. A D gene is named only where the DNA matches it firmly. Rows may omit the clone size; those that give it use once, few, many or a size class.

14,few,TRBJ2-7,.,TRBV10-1,CASSGAGPFYEQYF,TGCGCCAGCAGTGGGGCGGGACCTTTTTACGAGCAGTACTTC
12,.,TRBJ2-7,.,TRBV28,CASSLPTGEQYF,TGTGCCAGCAGTTTACCGACAGGCGAGCAGTACTTC
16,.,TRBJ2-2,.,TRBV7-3,CASSPFRVGGTGELFF,TGTGCCAGCAGCCCTTTCCGGGTGGGCGGCACCGGGGAGCTGTTTTTT
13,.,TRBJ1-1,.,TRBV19,CASSNKGNTEAFF,TGTGCCAGTAGTAATAAGGGGAACACTGAAGCTTTCTTT
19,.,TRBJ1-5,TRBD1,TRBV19,CASTMRGTGGSSRLQPQHF,TGTGCCAGTACCATGAGAGGGACAGGGGGCTCATCGAGGCTTCAGCCCCAGCATTTT
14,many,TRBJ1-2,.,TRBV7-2,CASSPLGQGYGYTF,TGTGCCAGCAGCCCCTTGGGGCAGGGCTATGGCTACACCTTC
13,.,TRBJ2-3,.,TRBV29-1,CSVGSGAGDTQYF,TGCAGCGTTGGTTCAGGGGCGGGAGATACGCAGTATTTT
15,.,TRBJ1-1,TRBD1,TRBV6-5,CASSERQGALTEAFF,TGTGCCAGCAGTGAAAGGCAGGGGGCGCTTACTGAAGCTTTCTTT
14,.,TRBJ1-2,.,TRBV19,CASVARITHYGYTF,TGTGCCAGTGTTGCCCGCATAACCCACTATGGCTACACCTTC
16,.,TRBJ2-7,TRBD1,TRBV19,CASSMERQGRPYEQYF,TGTGCCAGTAGTATGGAAAGACAGGGGAGACCCTACGAGCAGTACTTC
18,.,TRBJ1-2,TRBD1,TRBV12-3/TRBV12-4,CASSLVTLGTGGYYGYTF,TGTGCCAGCAGTTTAGTAACTCTAGGGACAGGGGGATACTATGGCTACACCTTC
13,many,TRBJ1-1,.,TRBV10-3,CAISEGVNTEAFF,TGTGCCATCAGTGAGGGAGTGAACACTGAAGCTTTCTTT
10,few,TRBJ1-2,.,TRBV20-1,CSAPTYGYTF,TGCAGTGCTCCAACCTATGGCTACACCTTC
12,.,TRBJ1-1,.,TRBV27,CASSFRGAEAFF,TGTGCCAGCAGTTTTAGGGGAGCTGAAGCTTTCTTT
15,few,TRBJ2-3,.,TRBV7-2,CASSLGGARVNTQYF,TGTGCCAGCAGCTTAGGGGGGGCGCGGGTTAATACGCAGTATTTT
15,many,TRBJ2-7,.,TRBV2,CASSEVAGATPEQYF,TGTGCCAGCAGTGAAGTAGCAGGGGCCACCCCCGAGCAGTACTTC
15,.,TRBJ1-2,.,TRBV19,CASIWDHSSTYGYTF,TGTGCCAGTATCTGGGACCATAGTAGTACCTATGGCTACACCTTC
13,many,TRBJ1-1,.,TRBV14,CASSQERNTEAFF,TGTGCCAGCAGCCAAGAAAGGAACACTGAAGCTTTCTTT
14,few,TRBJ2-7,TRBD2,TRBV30,CAWSVTSGAYEQYF,TGTGCCTGGAGTGTTACTAGCGGTGCCTACGAGCAGTACTTC
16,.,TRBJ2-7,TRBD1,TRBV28,CASSPPSGQGKNEQYF,TGTGCCAGCAGTCCACCCTCCGGACAGGGGAAAAACGAGCAGTACTTC
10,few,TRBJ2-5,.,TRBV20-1,CSARLGAQYF,TGCAGTGCTAGGTTGGGAGCCCAGTACTTC
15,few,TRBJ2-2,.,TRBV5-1,CASSLEGSNTGELFF,TGCGCCAGCAGCTTGGAAGGTTCGAACACCGGGGAGCTGTTTTTT
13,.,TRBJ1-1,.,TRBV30,CAWQGGSYTEAFF,TGTGCCTGGCAGGGTGGCAGCTACACTGAAGCTTTCTTT
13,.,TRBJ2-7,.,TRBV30,CAWTRDGVYEQYF,TGTGCCTGGACGAGGGACGGTGTCTACGAGCAGTACTTC
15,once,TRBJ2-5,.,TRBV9,CASSEFGRTQETQYF,TGTGCCAGCAGTGAGTTTGGACGAACGCAAGAGACCCAGTACTTC
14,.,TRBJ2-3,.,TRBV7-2,CASSQAQGPDTQYF,TGTGCCAGCAGTCAAGCGCAGGGCCCAGATACGCAGTATTTT
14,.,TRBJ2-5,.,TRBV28,CASSPDSRRETQYF,TGTGCCAGCAGTCCGGACAGCCGCAGAGAGACCCAGTACTTC
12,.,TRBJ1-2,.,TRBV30,CAWSRGRYGYTF,TGTGCCTGGAGCAGGGGAAGATATGGCTACACCTTC
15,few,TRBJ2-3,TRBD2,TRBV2,CASSGTSGDPDTQYF,TGTGCCAGCAGCGGTACTAGCGGGGACCCAGATACGCAGTATTTT
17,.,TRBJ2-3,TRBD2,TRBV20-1,CSASLAGVGVLTDTQYF,TGCAGTGCTAGTCTAGCGGGAGTGGGGGTATTGACAGATACGCAGTATTTT
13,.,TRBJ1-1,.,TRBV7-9,CASSFGRDTEAFF,TGTGCCAGCAGCTTTGGCAGGGACACTGAAGCTTTCTTT
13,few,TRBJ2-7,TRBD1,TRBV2,CASSRQGLYEQYF,TGTGCCAGCAGTCGACAGGGGTTGTACGAGCAGTACTTC
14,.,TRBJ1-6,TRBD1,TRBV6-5,CASSGQGVNPPLHF,TGTGCCAGCAGCGGACAGGGGGTTAATCCACCCCTCCACTTT
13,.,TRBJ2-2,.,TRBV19,CASSIAGPGELFF,TGTGCCAGTAGTATAGCCGGCCCCGGGGAGCTGTTTTTT
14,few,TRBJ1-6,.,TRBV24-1,CATSAKGVNSPLHF,TGTGCCACCAGTGCCAAGGGCGTGAATTCACCCCTCCACTTT
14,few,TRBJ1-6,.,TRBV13,CASSLGPYNSPLHF,TGTGCCAGCAGCCTAGGGCCCTATAATTCACCCCTCCACTTT
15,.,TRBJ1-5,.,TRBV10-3,CASSESGRSNQPQHF,TGTGCCAGCAGTGAGTCGGGGAGGAGCAATCAGCCCCAGCATTTT
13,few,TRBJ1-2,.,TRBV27,CASKYSGETGYTF,TGTGCCAGCAAATATTCTGGAGAGACAGGCTACACCTTC
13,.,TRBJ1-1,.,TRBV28,CASTPTLHTEAFF,TGTGCCAGCACCCCAACCCTTCACACTGAAGCTTTCTTT
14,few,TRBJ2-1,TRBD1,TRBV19,CASSVTGGHNEQFF,TGTGCCAGTAGTGTGACAGGGGGACACAATGAGCAGTTCTTC
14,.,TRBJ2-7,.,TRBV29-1,CSARDRGTGYEQYF,TGCAGCGCCCGGGATCGAGGTACCGGCTACGAGCAGTACTTC
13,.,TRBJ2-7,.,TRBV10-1,CASSVGGIYEQYF,TGTGCCAGCAGTGTCGGCGGGATCTACGAGCAGTACTTC
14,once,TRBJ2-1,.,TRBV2,CASGDDASYNEQFF,TGTGCCAGCGGGGACGACGCCTCCTACAATGAGCAGTTCTTC
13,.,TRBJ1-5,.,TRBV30,CASKKQSNQPQHF,TGTGCCAGTAAGAAACAGAGCAATCAGCCCCAGCATTTT
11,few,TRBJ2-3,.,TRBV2,CACGLVDTQYF,TGTGCCTGCGGATTGGTCGATACGCAGTATTTT
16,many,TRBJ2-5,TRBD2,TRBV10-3,CAISEVAGGGRETQYF,TGTGCCATCAGTGAGGTCGCGGGAGGGGGACGGGAGACCCAGTACTTC
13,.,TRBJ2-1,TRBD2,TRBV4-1,CASSRTSVNEQFF,TGCGCCAGCAGCCGGACTAGCGTGAATGAGCAGTTCTTC